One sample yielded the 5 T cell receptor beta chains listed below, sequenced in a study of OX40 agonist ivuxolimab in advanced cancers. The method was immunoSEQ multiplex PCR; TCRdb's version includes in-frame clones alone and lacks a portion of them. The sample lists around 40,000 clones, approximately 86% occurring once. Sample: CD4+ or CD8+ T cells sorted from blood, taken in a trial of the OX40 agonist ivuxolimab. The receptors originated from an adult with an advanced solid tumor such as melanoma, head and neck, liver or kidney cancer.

CDR3 bases: TGTGCCAGCAGGAGGGGGAGGAACTATGGCTACACCTTC. Amino acid sequence: CASRRGRNYGYTF. V usage is TRBV2 and J usage is TRBJ1-2; D might be TRBD1 (6 bases). There are 13 residues in the CDR3. V was shortened by 6 bases and J by 2 bases, with 10 bases between the two germline ends. Germline CDR1 reads SNHLY; CDR2 reads FYNNEI.

The CDR3 is CASSPWAGETQYF. As DNA, the CDR3 is TGTGCCAGCAGTCCTTGGGCAGGAGAGACCCAGTACTTC. The chain employs TRBV27 and TRBJ2-5; D is ambiguous. Trimming cost V 5 bases and J 4 bases, with 11 bases left between them. CDR3 length: 13 residues. The germline CDR1 and CDR2 sequences are MNHEY and SMNVEV (reference sequence).

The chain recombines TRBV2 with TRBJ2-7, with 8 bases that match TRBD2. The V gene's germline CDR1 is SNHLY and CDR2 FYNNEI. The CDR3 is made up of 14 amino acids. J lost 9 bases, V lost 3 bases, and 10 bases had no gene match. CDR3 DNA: TGTGCCAGCAGTGAGCAGCGGGGGCAGGAGGTGCAGTACTTC. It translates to CASSEQRGQEVQYF.

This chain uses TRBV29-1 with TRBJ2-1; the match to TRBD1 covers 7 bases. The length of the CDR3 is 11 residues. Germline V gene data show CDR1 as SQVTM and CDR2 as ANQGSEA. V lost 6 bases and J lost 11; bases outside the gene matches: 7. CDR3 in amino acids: CSVPRGQQQFF. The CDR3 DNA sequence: TGCAGCGTGCCGAGGGGACAGCAGCAGTTCTTC.

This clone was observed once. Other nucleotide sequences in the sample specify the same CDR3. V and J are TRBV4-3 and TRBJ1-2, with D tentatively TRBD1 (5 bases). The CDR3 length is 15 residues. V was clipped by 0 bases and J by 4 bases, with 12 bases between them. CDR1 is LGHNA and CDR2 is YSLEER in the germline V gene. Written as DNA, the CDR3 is TGCGCCAGCAGCCAAGATCGGGGGGGAGGCTATGGCTACACCTTC. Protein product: CASSQDRGGGYGYTF.